The clone carrying this T cell receptor (beta chain) came up many times. What it binds is unknown. The sample belongs to a study of spatial heterogeneity in lung cancer. The study's findings and limits: Tracking of tumor mutation counts was seen in expanded intratumoral alpha and beta TCR counts.

Stated time point: sample taken at primary tumor resection. The donors were some 70 patients with non-small cell lung cancer that was early-stage and untreated. The CDR3 consists of 16 residues. Germline CDR1 and CDR2: LGHNA and YNFKEQ. The V gene end was trimmed by 2 bases and the J gene end by 5 bases; junction bases not matched to a gene: 6. One entry per CDR3 protein, called by TCRdb with MiXCR from the 5' RACE reads. The sample holds 4,000 to 5,000 distinct CDR3 sequences; 9.5% to 15% are singletons and the top ten take about a quarter. V and J are TRBV4-2 and TRBJ2-5; TRBD1 aligns across 12 bases. The sequence was collected from a male donor with early-stage non-small cell lung cancer. Here the sequenced sample was lung tumor tissue, taken at surgery. CDR3 in amino acids: CASSQNPGQGAETQYF. The CDR3 DNA sequence: TGTGCCAGCAGCCAAAATCCGGGACAGGGGGCCGAGACCCAGTACTTC.